The present entry profiles one T cell receptor beta chain with its context. This entry belongs to a study of blood T cells in healthy people across ages. A sample-barcoded 5' primer and a J-beta primer mix were used in a second PCR of roughly 6 to 11 cycles. MiXCR was run by TCRdb on the 5' RACE reads, yielding one entry per CDR3 protein. The sample yields more than 1,400,000 distinct CDR3 sequences, roughly 40% seen once. Trimming at V came to 2 bases and at J to 3 bases, leaving 6 bases not matched to a gene. Germline V gene data show CDR1 as SGHRS and CDR2 as YFSETQ. The CDR3 has 15 amino acids. The clonotype comes from a woman aged 18 to 35 in good health. The sequenced material came from blood. The chain has TRBV5-1 and TRBJ2-7; 9 bases align to TRBD2. The CDR3 reads CASSFRVAGDYEQYF. Here the CDR3 DNA reads TGCGCCAGCAGCTTTCGTGTAGCGGGGGACTACGAGCAGTACTTC.